Listed below are T cell receptor beta chains from one sample, sequenced in a study of T cell changes during pregnancy in multiple sclerosis. The assay was immunoSEQ multiplex PCR, and TCRdb's table has in-frame clones only and misses some. Of 37,000 or so clones in the sample, 89% were seen once. This sample comprised CD4+ T cells from peripheral blood mononuclear cells, obtained in the first trimester of pregnancy. The receptors here all came from a female donor with multiple sclerosis, enrolled in a pregnancy study. CDR3s leave out the opening cysteine and the closing phenylalanine or tryptophan. Fields, in order: J gene, V gene, clone size, CDR3 protein. Only some rows state a clone size, as once, few, many or a class for expanded clones.

TRBJ2-1	TRBV29-1	-	SVDRLAGRNEQF
TRBJ1-5	TRBV4-2	-	ASSRTGGAGQPQH
TRBJ2-1	TRBV6-1	-	ASSNMGGAGNEQF
TRBJ1-1	TRBV5-4	-	ASSQGQGAGGTEAF
TRBJ1-2	TRBV5-6	-	ASSGGYGYT
TRBJ2-7	TRBV5-1	once	ASSPGESYEQY
TRBJ2-1	TRBV2	once	ASSDVRLARNEQF
TRBJ2-7	TRBV29-1	many	SVQTGTSGSGGEQY
TRBJ2-3	TRBV5-1	-	ASSLMGSTDTQY
TRBJ1-5	TRBV7-2	-	ASSSGQGASQPQH
TRBJ2-7	TRBV2	-	ASSPPRTGFRHEQY
TRBJ2-7	TRBV11-2	-	ASSLGYSGPYEQY
TRBJ1-6	TRBV19	-	ASRKRAWNSPLH
TRBJ2-2	TRBV7-2	-	ASSLSGFANTGELF
TRBJ1-1	TRBV30	few	AWSQGVEAF
TRBJ1-3	TRBV7-9	once	ASRQTGLGNTIY
TRBJ2-1	TRBV30	once	AWKGHWGGDLGEEQF
TRBJ1-2	TRBV5-1	-	ASSLGGPGIMASGYT
TRBJ1-1	TRBV6-5	-	ASSYSYSHNYEAF
TRBJ1-3	TRBV11-2	few	ASSFQGGTIY
TRBJ2-2	TRBV5-1	once	ASSRTGLGELF
TRBJ2-5	TRBV7-3	-	ASSHSGGAGETQY